This TCR beta chain is drawn from a study of cytomegalovirus exposure and HLA in healthy donors. General observations from the study: Of the V segments, some could not be distinguished, including TRBV6-2 and TRBV6-3, and were excluded.

The CDR3 is 14 amino acids. V was pared by 0 bases and J by 0 bases, with 4 bases between. Germline V gene sequence: CDR1 ENHRY, CDR2 SYGVKD. PCR used 60 Vbeta primers and 13 Jbeta primers. Clones were sequenced by immunoSEQ multiplex PCR, and TCRdb holds only the in-frame ones, with some missing. The repertoire holds approximately 110,000 clones, with around 72% as singletons. Remarks on this clone: Its antigen is undetermined.

The chain has TRBV10-3 and TRBJ2-3; D is undetermined. This clonotype originated in a woman between 40 and 50 years old in good health and CMV-seropositive. The sequenced material came from PBMCs. The CDR3 reads CAISESSSTDTQYF. CDR3 nucleotide sequence: TGTGCCATCAGTGAGTCGTCAAGCACAGATACGCAGTATTTT.